This T cell receptor beta chain was recovered during a study of cytomegalovirus exposure and HLA in healthy donors. General study results and limits: A later analysis reported that several of the most significant clusters appeared to be linked to common viral pathogens, among them Epstein-Barr virus. Beyond CMV serostatus, there was no information to go on about immune exposure.

The PCR made use of 60 Vbeta and 13 Jbeta primers. TCRdb's copy holds only in-frame clones and misses some; the assay was immunoSEQ multiplex PCR. Of about 110,000 clones listed, more than 70% were seen once; the top ten hold 6.5% to 8.5%. CDR3 length: 14 amino acids. CDR1 and CDR2 (germline): MNHNS, SASEGT. Losses at the gene ends were 2 bases for V and 5 bases for J; bases not matched to a gene: 5. This clone was counted a few times. Its antigen remains unidentified. The gene calls are TRBV6-1 and TRBJ2-7; TRBD1 aligns across 8 bases. Sequencing input: PBMCs. The receptor was isolated from a man in his thirties or forties in good health and CMV-seronegative. The CDR3 DNA follows: TGTGCCAGCAGTGAACCCGGGGACAGGAACGAGCAGTACTTC. Protein product: CASSEPGDRNEQYF.